The following is a T cell receptor (beta chain) sequence with its context. These data are taken from a study of CD4+ T cells in melanoma. Some clones are missing from TCRdb's copy, which holds only in-frame ones; the method was immunoSEQ multiplex PCR. The table includes around 130,000 clones, about 93% detected once. The CDR3 runs 14 residues. The ends were cut back, 4 bases at V and 1 base at J, with 9 bases in the middle. Germline assignment: CDR1 SGHDT and CDR2 YYEEEE. The TCR comes from a human donor with melanoma. The gene calls are TRBV5-6 and TRBJ1-3; D not resolved. CDR3 DNA sequence: TGTGCCAGCAGCGCGGGTCCGTCTGGAAACACCATATATTTT. Protein: CASSAGPSGNTIYF.